The present T cell receptor beta chain was sequenced within a study of regulatory T cells in long-lasting Graves disease. Study-wide findings and caveats: Limited sample numbers may have lowered accuracy. With persistent disease, TRBV28, TRBJ1-2 and TRBJ2-5 were the favored segments.

The V gene lost 5 bases and the J gene lost 6 bases, with 10 bases spanning the gap. Germline V gives CDR1 SGHTA, CDR2 FQGTGA. The CDR3 is 13 amino acids. The TCR beta library used iRepertoire HTBI primers with Arm-PCR amplification of CDR3. Original analysis: The samples yielded roughly 64 TRBV and roughly 14 TRBJ segments. MiXCR, run by TCRdb on the multiplex PCR reads, gives a single entry per CDR3 protein. The V and J calls follow TCRdb's processing rather than the paper's. The table shows 500,000 or so distinct CDR3 sequences, with about 16% occurring only once. This clonotype has at least ten counts. Its antigen is as yet unknown. Time point described: newly diagnosed GD, antithyroid drugs for less than 3 months. The TCR library was made from RNA extracted from PBMCs. As a group, patients came from one endocrinology department in Xi'an, China. The same data also contributed to another study, on T cells in Graves' hyperthyroidism and ophthalmopathy.

The chain carries TRBV7-3 and TRBJ2-2; D is perhaps TRBD1 (5 bases). This sample comprised peripheral blood mononuclear cells (PBMCs), obtained at new diagnosis, from a patient treated with antithyroid drugs. This TCR derives from a woman in her forties or fifties with Graves disease. This CDR3 is CASSRRASGELFF. Here the CDR3 DNA reads TGTGCCAGCAGCCGCAGGGCTTCCGGGGAGCTGTTTTTT.